This is a list of T cell receptor beta chains from one sample in a study of cytomegalovirus exposure and HLA in healthy donors. Here immunoSEQ multiplex PCR was the method, and the copy in TCRdb shows in-frame clones only, minus some. The repertoire holds some 150,000 clones, with over 75% as singletons. Sequenced material: PBMCs. All receptors derive from a man in his forties in good health and CMV-seronegative. Each CDR3 is given with its conserved first and last residue. The D gene is left open where the match is weak. The size field is filled for only some rows; it gives once, few, many or a size class.

TRBD1,TRBJ1-5,TRBV6-1,.,TGTGCCAGCAGTGGAACAGGGGGAAGCAATCAGCCCCAGCATTTT,CASSGTGGSNQPQHF
TRBD2,TRBJ2-2,TRBV7-9,.,TGTGCCAGCAGCAAAACTAGCGCCGGGGAGCTGTTTTTT,CASSKTSAGELFF
.,TRBJ1-4,TRBV6-1,few,TGTGCCAGCAGTGAAGGGGGGGTTCTTGAAAAACTGTTTTTT,CASSEGGVLEKLFF
TRBD2,TRBJ2-3,TRBV7-2,.,TGTGCCAGCAGCTTAGGGTGGGGGGGAGATACGCAGTATTTT,CASSLGWGGDTQYF
TRBD1,TRBJ1-5,TRBV7-8,.,TGTGCCAGCAGCGCAAGGGGGCCGAATCAGCCCCAGCATTTT,CASSARGPNQPQHF
.,TRBJ2-7,TRBV5-6,few,TGTGCCAGCAGCTCCCTGCTCACCGGCGGGATCCACGAGCAGTACTTC,CASSSLLTGGIHEQYF
TRBD2,TRBJ2-7,TRBV18,.,TGTGCCAGCTCACCATCCGGGGGAGGGTTCAACTACGAGCAGTACTTC,CASSPSGGGFNYEQYF
.,TRBJ2-1,TRBV7-2,.,TGTGCCAGCACAGGGTTCAATGAGCAGTTCTTC,CASTGFNEQFF
.,TRBJ2-7,TRBV15,.,TGTGCCACCAGCAGAGATAAGGGGGTCTCCTACGAGCAGTACTTC,CATSRDKGVSYEQYF
TRBD2,TRBJ2-3,TRBV7-8,.,TGTGCCAGCAGCAGCAGGGCTAGCGGGGGGGATACGCAGTATTTT,CASSSRASGGDTQYF
TRBD2,TRBJ2-5,TRBV7-3,.,TGTGCCAGCAGCTTAACGCCTAGCGGGGGGGAGACCCAGTACTTC,CASSLTPSGGETQYF
.,TRBJ2-7,TRBV30,.,TGTGCCTGGAGCCTAGAATCGGTATCCGAGCAGTACTTC,CAWSLESVSEQYF
.,TRBJ1-4,TRBV12-5,.,TGTGCTAGTGGCATCACAGGTACACAAAAACTGTTTTTT,CASGITGTQKLFF
TRBD2,TRBJ2-7,TRBV6-1,.,TGTGCCAGCAACCTAGCGGGGGGGAGCTCCTACGAGCAGTACTTC,CASNLAGGSSYEQYF
TRBD1,TRBJ2-7,TRBV7-9,.,TGTGCCAGCACCACAACCGTAGACAGGGCCACCTACGAGCAGTACTTC,CASTTTVDRATYEQYF
.,TRBJ2-7,TRBV5-4,.,TGTGCCAGCAGCGACAATTCTTACTACGAGCAGTACTTC,CASSDNSYYEQYF
TRBD1,TRBJ1-2,TRBV19,.,TGTGCCAGTAGTATGGAGACAGGGGGCTCCCTTAGAGGCTACACCTTC,CASSMETGGSLRGYTF
.,TRBJ2-2,TRBV28,.,TGTGCCAGCAGTTCTGATCAGCGGGTTACCGGGGAGCTGTTTTTT,CASSSDQRVTGELFF
.,TRBJ1-2,TRBV6-5,once,TGTGCCAGCAGTTACTCGGCGGGAAACTATGGCTACACCTTC,CASSYSAGNYGYTF
.,TRBJ1-2,TRBV4-1,.,TGCGCCAGCAGCCAAGATTCGGGGTATGGCTACACCTTC,CASSQDSGYGYTF
.,TRBJ2-1,TRBV19,.,TGTGCCAGTACCGATATCAGAACCTCCTACAATGAGCAGTTCTTC,CASTDIRTSYNEQFF
TRBD2,TRBJ2-1,TRBV7-9,.,TGTGCCAGCAGCCCAGGCCTAGCGGGGGGCAACAATGAGCAGTTCTTC,CASSPGLAGGNNEQFF
TRBD1,TRBJ2-7,TRBV25-1,.,TGTGCCAGCAGTGCCGGACAGGGGGCTACACAGGACGAGCAGTACTTC,CASSAGQGATQDEQYF
.,TRBJ2-1,TRBV7-6,.,TGTGCCAGCAGCTTTGGGGAGGTAGGCTACAATGAGCAGTTCTTC,CASSFGEVGYNEQFF
TRBD1,TRBJ1-2,TRBV30,few,TGTGCCTGGAGTGTAGTCGCCGCCGGGCACAGGGGGTTTAACTATGGCTACACCTTC,CAWSVVAAGHRGFNYGYTF
.,TRBJ2-7,TRBV27,.,TGTGCCAGCAGTTTTGCAGGGTCCTACGAGCAGTACTTC,CASSFAGSYEQYF
TRBD1,TRBJ1-1,TRBV7-9,.,TGTGCCAGCAGCCCTCGACAGGGGGGGAAAACTGAAGCTTTCTTT,CASSPRQGGKTEAFF
.,TRBJ2-7,TRBV5-6,few,TGTGCCAGCAGCTTGCGACAGACCCTAGGCGAGCAGTACTTC,CASSLRQTLGEQYF
.,TRBJ1-3,TRBV4-1,.,TGCGCCAGCAGCCAAGTACCCGGTTCTGGAAACACCATATATTTT,CASSQVPGSGNTIYF
.,TRBJ2-7,TRBV7-3,.,TGTGCCAGCAGCCAAGACTCGGGTGGAGGGTACGAGCAGTACTTC,CASSQDSGGGYEQYF
TRBD2,TRBJ2-2,TRBV6-1,.,TGTGCCATCAGTGATGGGGGGGGAGCTCGGAACACCGGGGAGCTGTTTTTT,CAISDGGGARNTGELFF
.,TRBJ2-1,TRBV9,.,TGTGCCAGCTCACCAGGTTCCACGGTCAATGAGCAGTTCTTC,CASSPGSTVNEQFF